The present TCR beta chain was sequenced within a study of blood T cells in healthy people across ages. A sample-barcoded 5' primer and a J-beta primer mix were used in a second PCR of about 6 to 12 cycles. Each CDR3 protein is one row after TCRdb ran MiXCR on the 5' RACE reads. The sample lists almost 1 million distinct CDR3 sequences, 45% to 60% occurring once. This CDR3 contains 15 residues. Germline V lookup: CDR1 SEHNR, CDR2 FQNEAQ (reference sequence). V dropped 10 bases and J dropped 7; count of bases not matched to a gene: 12. Samples each had at least 6 micrograms of total RNA extracted. Material for sequencing was blood. The rearrangement joins TRBV7-9 to TRBJ2-1; 11 nucleotides match TRBD2. This receptor was obtained from a woman in her sixties in good health. The CDR3 sequence: CATAPLAGVGNEQFF. DNA for the CDR3: TGTGCCACCGCCCCACTAGCGGGAGTTGGTAATGAGCAGTTCTTC.